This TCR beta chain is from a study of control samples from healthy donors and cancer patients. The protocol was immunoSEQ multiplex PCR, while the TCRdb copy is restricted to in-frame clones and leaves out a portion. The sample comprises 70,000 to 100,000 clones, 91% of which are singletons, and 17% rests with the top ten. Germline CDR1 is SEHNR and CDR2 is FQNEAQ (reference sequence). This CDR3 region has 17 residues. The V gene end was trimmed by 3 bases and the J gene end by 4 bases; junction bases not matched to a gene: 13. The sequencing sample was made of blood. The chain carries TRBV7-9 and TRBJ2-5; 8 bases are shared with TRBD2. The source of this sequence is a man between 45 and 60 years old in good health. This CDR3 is CASSLGTGGAGRETQYF. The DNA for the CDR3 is TGTGCCAGCAGCTTGGGTACCGGGGGGGCAGGCAGAGAGACCCAGTACTTC.